This TCR beta chain comes out of a study of early T cells in non-severe SARS-CoV-2 infection. For the study at large: Sequencing input comprised bulk RNA from unsorted whole blood; chain pairing was not available.

Individual cDNA molecules received unique molecular identifiers during library preparation. TCRdb re-derived calls from the 5' RACE reads in MiXCR, one entry per CDR3 protein. The data show 25,000 to 35,000 distinct CDR3 sequences, with roughly 7% seen just once and roughly two fifths held by the top ten. Study results and limitations: VDJdb matching favored anti-spike CD8 responses, missing private and CD4 specificities.

V lost 1 base, J lost 1 base, and 7 bases lay in between. The CDR3 runs to 15 residues. Germline V gene sequence: CDR1 LNHDA, CDR2 SQIVND (reference sequence). Ten or more counts support this clonotype. Its cognate antigen is unknown. The chain couples TRBV19 to TRBJ2-2; D ambiguous. This receptor was taken from an adult who was a healthcare worker with PCR-confirmed SARS-CoV-2 infection or an uninfected control (not recorded which). The sequenced sample consisted of whole blood. The chain's CDR3 is CASSIAQWNTGELFF. In DNA form, the CDR3 reads TGTGCCAGTAGTATAGCCCAGTGGAACACCGGGGAGCTGTTTTTT.